These T cell receptor beta chains were read from a single sample in a study of PD-1 blockade in classical Hodgkin lymphoma. The assay was immunoSEQ multiplex PCR, and TCRdb's table has in-frame clones only and misses some. This table holds approximately 110,000 clones, roughly nine tenths found once. The sequencing used peripheral blood mononuclear cells (PBMCs), collected before the fourth cycle of nivolumab. All receptors come from a human donor with classical Hodgkin lymphoma. The CDR3 runs from the conserved cysteine through the conserved F or W. A D gene is named only where the DNA matches it firmly. Some rows have no size entry. The others give once, few or many, or a class for an expanded clone.

TRBJ1-1,TRBV27,.,.,CASSLPGPGGNTEAFF,TGTGCCAGCAGTTTGCCTGGGCCGGGAGGGAACACTGAAGCTTTCTTT
TRBJ1-3,TRBV6-1,.,.,CASSEGQVHSGNTIYF,TGTGCCAGCAGTGAGGGGCAGGTCCACTCTGGAAACACCATATATTTT
TRBJ1-2,TRBV6-5,.,.,CASSYSGGGRGYTF,TGTGCCAGCAGTTACTCGGGGGGAGGGCGCGGCTACACCTTC
TRBJ2-5,TRBV9,.,.,CASSVDFKTQYF,TGTGCCAGCAGCGTAGACTTTAAGACCCAGTACTTC
TRBJ2-2,TRBV2,.,.,CASSEALKNTGELFF,TGTGCCAGCAGTGAAGCTTTGAAGAACACCGGGGAGCTGTTTTTT
TRBJ2-7,TRBV5-1,.,.,CASSHTPSGSQVLPYEQYF,TGCGCCAGCAGCCATACCCCCAGTGGGTCCCAAGTCTTACCCTACGAGCAGTACTTC
TRBJ2-1,TRBV7-9,TRBD2,.,CASSPGLDAGGHRKDEQFF,TGTGCCAGCAGCCCGGGCCTGGATGCGGGAGGTCATCGGAAGGATGAGCAGTTCTTC
TRBJ2-7,TRBV6-5,TRBD1,.,CASSQTGVGYEQYF,TGTGCCAGCAGCCAGACAGGGGTGGGATACGAGCAGTACTTC
TRBJ2-1,TRBV2,TRBD2,.,CASSGLAGVRKQFF,TGTGCCAGCAGTGGACTAGCGGGAGTGAGGAAGCAGTTCTTC
TRBJ1-2,TRBV2,.,.,CASSDRTWDGYTF,TGTGCCAGCAGTGACCGGACATGGGATGGCTACACCTTC
TRBJ2-1,TRBV5-6,.,.,CASSTNVPAAIRIYNEQFF,TGTGCCAGCAGTACTAACGTCCCCGCCGCGATCAGGATCTACAATGAGCAGTTCTTC
TRBJ2-2,TRBV10-2,TRBD1,.,CASSLGQGTNTGELFF,TGCGCCAGCAGTTTGGGACAGGGGACGAACACCGGGGAGCTGTTTTTT
TRBJ1-1,TRBV19,TRBD1,.,CASRETGTGGMNTEAFF,TGTGCCAGTAGAGAAACCGGGACAGGGGGGATGAACACTGAAGCTTTCTTT
TRBJ1-3,TRBV11-2,.,.,CASSSEGGRAELRTIYF,TGTGCCAGCAGCTCCGAGGGGGGCAGGGCCGAGCTGAGAACCATATATTTT
TRBJ1-1,TRBV6-5,.,.,CASSWDDTRLTEAFF,TGTGCCAGCAGTTGGGATGACACCCGACTCACTGAAGCTTTCTTT
TRBJ1-5,TRBV7-8,TRBD1,.,CASSLNRGNQPQHF,TGTGCCAGCAGCTTAAACAGGGGGAATCAGCCCCAGCATTTT
TRBJ2-1,TRBV5-1,.,.,CASSSPGPLDEQFF,TGCGCCAGCAGCAGTCCGGGACCCCTGGATGAGCAGTTCTTC
TRBJ2-5,TRBV5-4,.,once,CASSRGQRGETQYF,TGTGCCAGCAGCCGCGGACAGAGGGGAGAGACCCAGTACTTC
TRBJ1-5,TRBV18,.,.,CASSPGLRSNQPQHF,TGTGCCAGCTCACCGGGACTGCGGAGCAATCAGCCCCAGCATTTT
TRBJ1-1,TRBV4-3,TRBD1,.,CASSQGTGGLNTEAFF,TGCGCCAGCAGCCAAGGGACAGGGGGCTTGAACACTGAAGCTTTCTTT
TRBJ2-5,TRBV15,.,.,CATSRDLRETQYF,TGTGCCACCAGCAGAGACCTTCGTGAGACCCAGTACTTC
TRBJ2-5,TRBV28,.,.,CASSLYQDSRRVQETQYF,TGTGCCAGCAGTTTATACCAGGACTCACGTCGGGTACAAGAGACCCAGTACTTC
TRBJ1-4,TRBV6-5,.,.,CASSYSGQLNEKLFF,TGTGCCAGCAGTTACTCCGGACAGCTTAATGAAAAACTGTTTTTT
TRBJ2-2,TRBV7-9,.,.,CASRLTRTGELFF,TGTGCCAGCAGGCTAACACGCACCGGGGAGCTGTTTTTT
TRBJ1-1,TRBV15,TRBD1,.,CATSRGETGRSFF,TGTGCCACCAGCAGGGGGGAGACAGGGAGGTCTTTCTTT
TRBJ2-7,TRBV6-5,.,.,CASRRWVQGVYEQYF,TGTGCCAGCCGCCGCTGGGTACAGGGTGTCTACGAGCAGTACTTC